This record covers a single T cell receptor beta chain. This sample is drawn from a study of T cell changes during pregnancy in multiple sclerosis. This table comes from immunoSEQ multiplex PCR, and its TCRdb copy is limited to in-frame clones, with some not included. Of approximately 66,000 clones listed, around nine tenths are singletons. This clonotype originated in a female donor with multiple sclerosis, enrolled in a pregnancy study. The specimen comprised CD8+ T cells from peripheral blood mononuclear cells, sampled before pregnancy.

The CDR3: CASSLASGGSGWQYF. The CDR3 DNA follows: TGTGCCAGCAGCTTGGCTAGCGGGGGATCCGGGTGGCAGTATTTT. The rearrangement links TRBV5-4 to TRBJ2-3; 10 nucleotides align to TRBD2. Trimming at V came to 0 bases and at J to 11 bases, leaving 9 bases not matched to a gene. This CDR3 comprises 15 residues. Germline V lookup: CDR1 SGHNT, CDR2 YYREEE (reference sequence). Supplemented by reference TRBV5-4 and TRBJ2-3, the full variable domain reads ETGVTQSPTHLIKTRGQQVTLRCSSQSGHNTVSWYQQALGQGPQFIFQYYREEENGRGNFPPRFSGLQFPNYSSELNVNALELDDSALYLCASSLASGGSGWQYFGPGTRLTVL.